Shown below are 16 T cell receptor beta chains from a single sample sequenced in a study of response to subunit inactivated influenza vaccine. MiXCR, run by TCRdb on the RT-PCR reads, gives a single entry per CDR3 protein. The sample consists of 530,000 or so distinct CDR3 sequences, about 25% of them appearing once. Sequenced here: CD4+ T cells sorted from PBMCs, sampled 5 days after vaccination. These receptors were obtained from a man between 50 and 59 years old who received an inactivated influenza vaccine.

The J gene is TRBJ2-1, the V gene TRBV2; weak D call: TRBD1 (5 bases). The CDR3 length is 12 residues. Germline V CDR1 and CDR2: SNHLY, FYNNEI. V was pared by 7 bases and J by 7 bases, with 11 bases between. This chain's CDR3 is CASTKTANEQFF. The CDR3 DNA reads as TGTGCCAGCACGAAGACAGCGAATGAGCAGTTCTTC.

The chain has TRBV18 and TRBJ2-1; D is perhaps TRBD2 (6 bases). V shed 0 bases and J shed 4 bases, with 10 bases lying between them. Germline CDR1 KGHSH, CDR2 LQKENI. CDR3 length equals 15 residues. The CDR3 region has the DNA TGTGCCAGCTCACCACCGGGACTCATTTACAATGAGCAGTTCTTC. Encoded protein: CASSPPGLIYNEQFF.

This sequence joins TRBV7-9 and TRBJ1-4; D unresolved. V was cut by 5 bases and J by 8 bases, with 12 bases left in between. CDR3 length: 13 amino acids. CDR1 and CDR2 (germline): SEHNR, FQNEAQ (reference sequence). CDR3 amino acids: CASSGGVNEKLFF. CDR3 nucleotide sequence: TGTGCCAGCAGCGGCGGGGTTAACGAAAAACTGTTTTTT.

This clonotype was observed a few times. The J gene is TRBJ2-4, the V gene TRBV25-1; D ambiguous. CDR1 and CDR2 from the germline V gene are MGHDK and SYGVNS. This CDR3 has 12 residues. The V and J ends lost 1 base and 9 bases respectively, with 7 bases between them. The CDR3 sequence: CASSELVGIQYF. The CDR3 bases are TGTGCCAGCAGTGAATTGGTGGGCATTCAGTACTTC.

This clonotype appeared a few times. V usage is TRBV7-3 and J usage is TRBJ2-3, with D unresolved. V was shortened by 5 bases and J by 6 bases, with 12 bases between the two germline ends. This CDR3 spans 13 amino acids. Germline V CDR1 and CDR2: SGHTA, FQGTGA. The CDR3 bases are TGTGCCAGCAGCCCGAACTGGGGTGATACGCAGTATTTT. Its protein is CASSPNWGDTQYF.

The chain is built from TRBV10-3 and TRBJ1-5; no reliable D call. Germline V CDR1 and CDR2: ENHRY, SYGVKD. V was clipped by 10 bases and J by 0 bases, with 10 bases between them. The CDR3 runs to 13 residues. CDR3 region: CANQQSSNQPQHF. CDR3 coding DNA: TGTGCCAACCAGCAGAGTAGCAATCAGCCCCAGCATTTT.

There are a few counts of this clonotype. The rearrangement joins TRBV12-3 or TRBV12-4 to TRBJ2-2, with 8 bases identical to TRBD2. The CDR3 is made up of 17 amino acids. V was pared by 6 bases and J by 0 bases, with 9 bases of the junction left unmatched. The DNA for the CDR3 is TGTGCCAGCAGGGGGGGTAGCGGGGCTTCGAACACCGGGGAGCTGTTTTTT. Residues: CASRGGSGASNTGELFF.

The rearrangement uses TRBV29-1 and TRBJ2-7, with a possible D match to TRBD2 (6 bases). The CDR3 covers 10 residues. Looked up from germline, CDR1 is SQVTM and CDR2 is ANQGSEA. Between the trimmed V and J ends, which lost 6 bases and 4 bases, there was a span of 7 bases. The CDR3 coding sequence is TGCAGCGTCCGGGAGTACGAGCAGTACTTC. Translation gives CSVREYEQYF.

This clonotype has more than one count but fewer than ten. The chain has TRBV5-1 and TRBJ1-2, with 8 bases identical to TRBD1. V lost 2 bases, J lost 6 bases, and 12 bases stayed unmatched. CDR1 and CDR2 (germline): SGHRS, YFSETQ. The CDR3 totals 16 residues. In nucleotides, the CDR3 is TGCGCCAGCAGCTTACGCGCCGGGACAGGAGCAAATGGCTACACCTTC. This encodes CASSLRAGTGANGYTF.

The chain links TRBV19 to TRBJ2-3, with D perhaps TRBD2 (6 bases). The germline V and J ends were trimmed by 5 bases and 14 bases, with 20 bases remaining between them. Germline values: CDR1 LNHDA, CDR2 SQIVND (reference sequence). This CDR3 contains 13 residues. CDR3 in amino acids: CASSSSSGTALYF. CDR3 nucleotide sequence: TGTGCCAGTAGTTCCAGTTCCGGGACTGCTTTGTATTTT.

In this sample, this clonotype turned up a few times. The rearrangement uses TRBV7-8 and TRBJ2-1, with unresolved D. This CDR3 is built from 14 residues. CDR1 is SGHVS, CDR2 FQNEAQ, per germline. V gave up 0 bases and J gave up 6 bases, with 9 bases separating them. CDR3 in DNA: TGTGCCAGCAGCTTAGCGATCTCATTCAATGAGCAGTTCTTC. Protein product: CASSLAISFNEQFF.

The gene calls are TRBV9 and TRBJ1-2; D is possibly TRBD1 (5 bases). CDR3 size: 14 residues. V lost 0 bases and J 7 bases, leaving 13 bases between the germline ends. CDR1 SGDLS and CDR2 YYNGEE come from the germline V gene. In nucleotides, the CDR3 is TGTGCCAGCAGCGTAGAATCCAGGGCTGGTGGCTACACCTTC. It specifies CASSVESRAGGYTF.

J is TRBJ2-7 and V is TRBV7-8; possible D gene TRBD2, 5 bases. Germline CDR1 reads SGHVS; CDR2 reads FQNEAQ. This CDR3 contains 14 residues. The V and J ends lost 3 bases and 0 bases respectively, with 9 bases between them. The CDR3 here is CASSFIASSYEQYF. The DNA for the CDR3 is TGTGCCAGCAGCTTTATAGCGAGCTCCTACGAGCAGTACTTC.

Note on this clonotype: This could be a read error, since a much larger clone is one nucleotide away. The V and J genes are TRBV7-2 and TRBJ2-2; D is undetermined. In germline, CDR1 is SGHTA, CDR2 FQGNSA. The CDR3 length is 13 residues. The CDR3, as DNA: TGTGCCAGCCGCTTCCCGCCCTCCGGGGAGCTGTTTTTT. Translated, it gives CASRFPPSGELFF.

In its sample, this clonotype was seen many times. The rearrangement uses TRBV12-3 or TRBV12-4 and TRBJ2-3; no definite D call. The CDR3 spans 13 residues. V was trimmed by 7 bases and J by 0 bases, leaving 8 bases between them. CDR3 residues: CASTRQSTDTQYF. DNA of the CDR3: TGTGCCAGCACCCGTCAAAGCACAGATACGCAGTATTTT.

V usage is TRBV28 and J usage is TRBJ1-5; 9 positions match TRBD1. Per germline, CDR1 MDHEN and CDR2 SYDVKM. The CDR3 is 14 residues long. Unmatched junction bases numbered 12, after V lost 11 bases and J lost 7 bases. As DNA, the CDR3 is TGTGCCGGGGGGGGATACAGGGGGCAACAGCCCCAGCATTTT. Its translation: CAGGGYRGQQPQHF.